The 21 T cell receptor beta chains below were found in one sample sequenced in a study of blood T cell repertoires in COVID-19 (dated by TCRdb to the early 2020s). Library generation was performed with the immunoSEQ multiplex PCR assay. TCRdb's version of the immuneACCESS table is confined to in-frame rearrangements and falls short of the full clone set. An unresolved V gene accounts for under half of the shortfall where checked; the remainder is of unknown origin. In this sample the table shows some 220,000 clones, over 60% of which occur a single time. The leading ten clones occupy over 7% of the sample. Sequenced input: peripheral blood. The receptors here all came from a woman in her 70s with acute or convalescent COVID-19.

Points on this clone: Within the sample, other DNA sequences also encode this same CDR3. V usage is TRBV27 and J usage is TRBJ2-2, with D possibly TRBD1 on 6 matching bases. Trimming took off 2 bases at V and 1 base at J, with 11 bases between the two ends. Per the germline V gene, CDR1 is MNHEY and CDR2 is SMNVEV (reference sequence). The CDR3 is 16 amino acids. The CDR3, as DNA: TGTGCCAGCAGTTTAGTGGGGACACTGAACACCGGGGAGCTGTTTTTT. Its protein is CASSLVGTLNTGELFF.

V gene TRBV5-1 combines with J gene TRBJ2-3, with 8 nucleotides matching TRBD2. This CDR3 is built from 16 residues. V gave up 3 bases and J gave up 2 bases; unmatched junction bases: 8. Per the germline V gene, CDR1 is SGHRS and CDR2 is YFSETQ. CDR3 amino acids: CASSSESRGVTDTQYF. CDR3 nucleotide sequence: TGCGCCAGCAGCTCAGAGTCGCGGGGGGTCACAGATACGCAGTATTTT.

The chain joins TRBV29-1 to TRBJ1-1; D is perhaps TRBD1 (5 bases). V was trimmed by 7 bases and J by 4 bases, leaving 22 bases between them. Per germline, CDR1 SQVTM and CDR2 ANQGSEA. This CDR3 has 15 residues. The CDR3 DNA follows: TGCAGCGCCGGAGGGTCAGGGACCCTAAGCACTGAAGCTTTCTTT. Its translation is CSAGGSGTLSTEAFF.

There are a few counts of this clone. V usage is TRBV1 and J usage is TRBJ2-1; the table names TRBD2, a call not compared with the DNA. TRBV1 is given as a pseudogene. CDR3 length: 16 residues. Here the CDR3 DNA reads TGCACCAGCAGCCAGGTCCCTAGCGGGGCCTACAATGAGCAGTTCTTC. It is translated as CTSSQVPSGAYNEQFF.

Note on this clone: The sample carries other DNA sequences with the same CDR3. V usage is TRBV2 and J usage is TRBJ1-2; TRBD1 might be the D (6 bases). V was pared by 5 bases and J by 4 bases, with 11 bases between. Germline CDR1 and CDR2: SNHLY and FYNNEI. There are 13 residues in the CDR3. The DNA of the CDR3 is TGTGCCAGCAGTCGACAGGAACTCTATGGCTACACCTTC. Translated, it gives CASSRQELYGYTF.

The chain recombines TRBV6-5 with TRBJ2-1; 11 nucleotides align to TRBD1. This CDR3 is 14 amino acids long. Trimming at V came to 11 bases and at J to 6 bases, leaving 9 bases not matched to a gene. Germline CDR1 reads MNHEY; CDR2 reads SVGAGI. CDR3: CASQWDRGANEQFF. In DNA form, the CDR3 reads TGTGCCTCCCAATGGGACAGGGGGGCCAATGAGCAGTTCTTC.

The rearrangement uses TRBV4-3 and TRBJ2-3; 8 nucleotides align to TRBD2. Trimming cost V 0 bases and J 0 bases; bases outside gene matches: 8. The CDR3 extends over 18 amino acids. The germline CDR1 and CDR2 sequences are LGHNA and YSLEER. The CDR3 bases are TGCGCCAGCAGCCAAGAAGCGCGTAGCGGGGTAAGCACAGATACGCAGTATTTT. This encodes CASSQEARSGVSTDTQYF.

This clone showed up just a few times. V usage is TRBV2 and J usage is TRBJ2-3, with TRBD2 matching over 13 bases. The CDR3 is 16 amino acids. Germline lookup yields CDR1 SNHLY and CDR2 FYNNEI. V was pared by 7 bases and J by 4 bases, with 8 bases of the junction left unmatched. The CDR3 here is CASNRLAGGWADTQYF. The CDR3 DNA reads as TGTGCCAGCAATAGACTAGCGGGGGGTTGGGCAGATACGCAGTATTTT. Variable domain in full (rest from reference TRBV2 and TRBJ2-3): EPEVTQTPSHQVTQMGQEVILRCVPISNHLYFYWYRQILGQKVEFLVSFYNNEISEKSEIFDDQFSVERPDGSNFTLKIRSTKLEDSAMYFCASNRLAGGWADTQYFGPGTRLTVL.

The rearrangement links TRBV6-6 to TRBJ2-5; weak D call: TRBD2 (6 bases). This CDR3 has 15 amino acids. The ends were cut back, 4 bases at V and 4 bases at J, with 16 bases in the middle. CDR1 is MNHNY, CDR2 SVGAGI, per germline (reference sequence). The CDR3 here is CASSFGSLGGETQYF. Written as DNA, the CDR3 is TGTGCCAGCAGTTTTGGGTCCCTGGGGGGAGAGACCCAGTACTTC.

This chain connects TRBV30 to TRBJ2-7; 8 bases are a match to TRBD1. Germline lookup yields CDR1 GTSNPN and CDR2 SVGIG (reference sequence). V lost 3 bases, J lost 3 bases, and 10 bases stayed unmatched. This CDR3 comprises 15 residues. CDR3: CAWSRGQGGFYEQYF. The DNA for the CDR3 is TGTGCCTGGAGCCGAGGACAGGGAGGATTCTACGAGCAGTACTTC.

V is TRBV3-1 (or the pseudogene TRBV3-2) and J is TRBJ1-2, with D unresolved. Germline CDR1 reads LGHDT; CDR2 reads YNNKEL (reference sequence). Trimming cost V 3 bases and J 9 bases, with 8 bases left between them. CDR3 length: 11 residues. CDR3 in amino acids: CASSHRSRYTF. The CDR3 nucleotides are TGTGCCAGCAGCCACAGGTCACGCTACACCTTC.

The chain links TRBV24-1 to TRBJ2-1; 11 nucleotides line up with TRBD1. The J segment lost 3 bases and the V segment lost 1 base, leaving 1 base of the junction unmatched. Germline V gene data show CDR1 as KGHDR and CDR2 as SFDVKD. This CDR3 is 16 amino acids long. CDR3 nucleotide sequence: TGTGCCACCAGTGATTTCGGGACAGGGGGCTACAATGAGCAGTTCTTC. It is translated as CATSDFGTGGYNEQFF.

The rearrangement links TRBV5-1 to TRBJ1-4; the D gene is possibly TRBD1 (5 bases). The germline V gene has CDR1 SGHRS and CDR2 YFSETQ. This CDR3 contains 16 residues. V dropped 4 bases and J dropped 0 bases, with 13 bases sitting between them. Here the CDR3 DNA reads TGCGCCAGCAGCCCTCGGACATCTGCAACTAATGAAAAACTGTTTTTT. Encoded protein: CASSPRTSATNEKLFF.

The V call is TRBV11-2, the J call TRBJ2-5; TRBD2 agrees at 12 bases. V shed 5 bases and J 5 bases; nucleotides not matched to a gene: 6. CDR3 length equals 15 residues. Germline-derived CDR1 and CDR2 are SGHAT and FQNNGV. The CDR3 sequence: CASSPGLAGLETQYF. CDR3 in DNA: TGTGCCAGCAGCCCCGGACTAGCGGGGCTGGAGACCCAGTACTTC.

The CDR3 is CASSLGPGQGDNEQFF. Written as DNA, the CDR3 is TGTGCCAGCAGCTTGGGTCCGGGACAGGGTGACAATGAGCAGTTCTTC. This chain uses TRBV5-6 with TRBJ2-1, with 9 nucleotides matching TRBD1. The V gene end was trimmed by 0 bases and the J gene end by 5 bases; junction bases not matched to a gene: 6. Germline loops: CDR1 SGHDT, CDR2 YYEEEE. CDR3 length equals 16 residues.

The chain is built from TRBV5-1 and TRBJ1-1, with 8 positions matching TRBD1. The CDR3 consists of 13 residues. With 4 bases clipped from V and 4 bases from J, the junction kept 3 bases outside the gene matches. Germline V gene data show CDR1 as SGHRS and CDR2 as YFSETQ. The CDR3: CASSPGQGTEAFF. In DNA form, the CDR3 reads TGCGCCAGCAGCCCCGGACAGGGCACTGAAGCTTTCTTT.

The rearrangement uses TRBV4-2 and TRBJ1-2; D is uncertain. The CDR3 is 13 amino acids. V lost 2 bases, J lost 7 bases, and 11 bases lay in between. Germline V gene sequence: CDR1 LGHNA, CDR2 YNFKEQ. The CDR3 region is CASSQQITGGYTF. The DNA for the CDR3 is TGTGCCAGCAGCCAACAAATTACGGGTGGCTACACCTTC.

The V gene is TRBV11-2, the J gene TRBJ1-1, with D maybe TRBD1 (5 bases). V lost 5 bases and J 10 bases, leaving 11 bases between the germline ends. The germline CDR1 and CDR2 sequences are SGHAT and FQNNGV. The CDR3 is 11 amino acids. The CDR3 spells CASSHGRGAFF. As DNA, the CDR3 is TGTGCCAGCAGCCATGGGAGGGGAGCTTTCTTT. Full variable domain (remainder filled in from reference TRBV11-2 and TRBJ1-1): EAGVAQSPRYKIIEKRQSVAFWCNPISGHATLYWYQQILGQGPKLLIQFQNNGVVDDSQLPKDRFSAERLKGVDSTLKIQPAKLEDSAVYLCASSHGRGAFFGQGTRLTVV.

This clone has just one count. The chain couples TRBV6-6 to TRBJ1-2; D gene ambiguous. Deletions cut 5 bases from V and 4 bases from J, with 14 bases between. The CDR3 consists of 14 residues. Per germline, CDR1 MNHNY and CDR2 SVGAGI (reference sequence). The CDR3 protein is CASSDAGSFYGYTF. DNA of the CDR3: TGTGCCAGCAGTGATGCCGGGAGTTTCTATGGCTACACCTTC.

The gene calls are TRBV9 and TRBJ2-1, with TRBD2 matching 13 bases. CDR3 length: 18 amino acids. Germline V gene sequence: CDR1 SGDLS, CDR2 YYNGEE. V trimming: 3 bases; J trimming: 9 bases; junction bases outside the gene matches: 15. Here the CDR3 DNA reads TGTGCCAGCAGCGACCGAGGTACTAGCGGGGGGGAATTGGGTGAGCAGTTCTTC. This translates into CASSDRGTSGGELGEQFF.

The DNA of the CDR3 is TGCGCCAGCAGCTTGGGGCCGCGCAGGGCTGGAAACACCATATATTTT. This gives the protein CASSLGPRRAGNTIYF. The chain employs TRBV5-1 and TRBJ1-3; D is possibly TRBD1 (5 bases). V was pared by 0 bases and J by 2 bases, with 12 bases between. The CDR3 runs 16 residues. CDR1 and CDR2 (germline): SGHRS, YFSETQ.